What follows are 21 T cell receptor beta chains derived from one specimen sequenced in a study of OX40 agonist ivuxolimab in advanced cancers. Clones were read by immunoSEQ multiplex PCR, and TCRdb kept only the in-frame ones, dropping some. The sample yields 70,000 to 95,000 clones, approximately 88% seen once. Sequenced material: CD4+ or CD8+ T cells sorted from blood, taken in a trial of the OX40 agonist ivuxolimab. Source of these receptors: an adult with an advanced solid tumor such as melanoma, head and neck, liver or kidney cancer.

The chain couples TRBV2 to TRBJ1-1; D might be TRBD1 (5 bases). Looked up from germline, CDR1 is SNHLY and CDR2 is FYNNEI. The CDR3 loop spans 13 amino acids. V was clipped by 6 bases and J by 1 base, with 9 bases between them. The CDR3 DNA is TGTGCCAGCAGGGGACGCCAGAACACTGAAGCTTTCTTT. Its translation: CASRGRQNTEAFF.

The chain carries TRBV7-9 and TRBJ2-7, with 14 bases fitting TRBD2. Unmatched junction bases numbered 8, after V lost 5 bases and J lost 2 bases. The germline gives CDR1 SEHNR, CDR2 FQNEAQ (reference sequence). CDR3 length equals 17 residues. The CDR3 reads CASSLGTSGGDAYEQYF. The CDR3 DNA follows: TGTGCCAGCAGCCTAGGGACTAGCGGGGGAGATGCCTACGAGCAGTACTTC.

The chain carries TRBV6-5 and TRBJ2-7; the match to TRBD1 covers 8 bases. The CDR3 sequence is 15 residues long. With 0 bases clipped from V and 4 bases from J, the junction kept 5 bases outside the gene matches. The V gene's germline CDR1 is MNHEY and CDR2 SVGAGI. The CDR3 here is CASSYSTGAGYEQYF. Written as DNA, the CDR3 is TGTGCCAGCAGTTACTCGACAGGGGCGGGGTACGAGCAGTACTTC.

This chain links TRBV11-3 with TRBJ2-2; D is perhaps TRBD1 (5 bases). V was cut by 3 bases and J by 1 base, with 9 bases left in between. Germline assignment: CDR1 SGHNT and CDR2 YENEEA. This CDR3 region has 15 residues. DNA for the CDR3: TGTGCCAGCAGCTTTGGAAGGGGGAACACCGGGGAGCTGTTTTTT. It encodes CASSFGRGNTGELFF.

V is TRBV11-2 and J is TRBJ1-2, with a weak D call TRBD1 (6 bases). Germline V lookup: CDR1 SGHAT, CDR2 FQNNGV. The CDR3 spans 13 residues. Trimming cost V 2 bases and J 3 bases, with 7 bases left between them. The CDR3 protein is CASSLWTDYGYTF. In DNA, the CDR3 is TGTGCCAGCAGCTTATGGACAGACTATGGCTACACCTTC.

The genes are TRBV28 and TRBJ2-3, with a possible D match to TRBD2 (5 bases). Germline V gene sequence: CDR1 MDHEN, CDR2 SYDVKM. This CDR3 contains 12 residues. V lost 8 bases and J lost 3, with 9 bases in between. CDR3 nucleotides: TGTGCCAGCGGTGAGGGTACAGATACGCAGTATTTT. It is translated as CASGEGTDTQYF.

This clone was seen only once. This chain joins TRBV29-1 and TRBJ2-1; D ambiguous. Germline CDR1 SQVTM, CDR2 ANQGSEA. V gave up 6 bases and J gave up 11 bases, with 14 bases separating them. CDR3 length equals 11 residues. The CDR3 sequence: CSVPLKGKQFF. The DNA for the CDR3 is TGCAGCGTCCCTCTGAAGGGTAAGCAGTTCTTC.

In this sample, this clone turned up a few times. The J gene is TRBJ1-2, the V gene TRBV7-9, with no clear D. V was pared by 0 bases and J by 3 bases, with 14 bases between. The CDR3 consists of 16 residues. Germline-derived CDR1 and CDR2 are SEHNR and FQNEAQ (reference sequence). The CDR3 bases are TGTGCCAGCAGCTTAGCGCTTACAGTAATGGACTATGGCTACACCTTC. Translation: CASSLALTVMDYGYTF. Filled out from reference TRBV7-9 and TRBJ1-2, the complete variable domain reads DTGVSQNPRHKITKRGQNVTFRCDPISEHNRLYWYRQTLGQGPEFLTYFQNEAQLEKSRLLSDRFSAERPKGSFSTLEIQRTEQGDSAMYLCASSLALTVMDYGYTFGSGTRLTVV.

This chain uses TRBV30 with TRBJ2-7, with 13 positions matching TRBD2. The CDR3 consists of 11 residues. The germline V gene encodes CDR1 GTSNPN and CDR2 SVGIG (reference sequence). The V and J ends lost 5 bases and 12 bases, in that order; junction bases with no gene match: 4. The CDR3, as DNA: TGTGCCTGGGAGGGGACTAGCGGGGCGTACTTC. This translates into CAWEGTSGAYF.

The chain has TRBV9 and TRBJ2-7; 7 bases map to TRBD2. This CDR3 is built from 16 residues. The germline CDR1 and CDR2 sequences are SGDLS and YYNGEE. Germline trimming cut 0 bases from V and 4 bases from J; bases unmatched to any gene: 10. CDR3 nucleotide sequence: TGTGCCAGCAGCGTAGGTCTGGGTCTAGCGGCGTACGAGCAGTACTTC. Amino acid sequence: CASSVGLGLAAYEQYF.

V and J are TRBV5-4 and TRBJ2-7, with 7 positions matching TRBD1. The V segment lost 4 bases and the J segment 1 base; nucleotides outside the gene matches: 8. CDR1 and CDR2 from the germline V gene are SGHNT and YYREEE (reference sequence). There are 15 residues in the CDR3. For the CDR3, the DNA is TGTGCCAGCAGCATGGGACAGCTCCTTTCCTACGAGCAGTACTTC. Its protein product is CASSMGQLLSYEQYF.

The chain is built from TRBV9 and TRBJ2-7; 14 bases fit TRBD2. This CDR3 spans 16 amino acids. Germline V gene lookup returns CDR1 SGDLS and CDR2 YYNGEE. The V gene end was trimmed by 3 bases and the J gene end by 4 bases; junction bases not matched to a gene: 6. DNA for the CDR3: TGTGCCAGCAGCGCGGGACTAGCGGGAGAACCTTACGAGCAGTACTTC. It translates to CASSAGLAGEPYEQYF.

This chain connects TRBV4-1 to TRBJ2-1; 8 nucleotides align to TRBD2. With V trimmed by 0 bases and J by 6 bases, 7 bases remained unmatched. The CDR3 has 16 amino acids. Germline V gene lookup returns CDR1 MGHRA and CDR2 YSYEKL. This CDR3 is CASSQEGAGAGNEQFF. As DNA, the CDR3 is TGCGCCAGCAGCCAAGAGGGAGCGGGAGCTGGCAATGAGCAGTTCTTC.

The chain has TRBV6-1 and TRBJ2-1; D is undetermined. Between the trimmed V and J ends, which lost 2 bases and 9 bases, there was a span of 14 bases. The CDR3 covers 14 residues. Germline CDR1 reads MNHNS; CDR2 reads SASEGT. CDR3: CASSEIHGSGEQFF. CDR3 sequence (DNA): TGTGCCAGCAGTGAAATTCACGGGTCGGGTGAGCAGTTCTTC.

This sequence joins TRBV5-1 and TRBJ2-7; D remains unclear. The CDR3 is made up of 13 amino acids. Germline-derived CDR1 and CDR2 are SGHRS and YFSETQ. Trimming shortened V by 4 bases and J by 5 bases, and 13 bases separated the two germline ends. The CDR3: CASSPGGSNEQYF. The CDR3 nucleotides are TGCGCCAGCAGCCCGGGCGGTTCTAACGAGCAGTACTTC.

The table lists this clone with a few counts. The gene calls are TRBV7-9 and TRBJ1-5; TRBD1 matches at 8 bases. J lost 3 bases, V lost 5 bases, and 6 bases had no gene match. The CDR3 has 15 amino acids. Germline V CDR1 and CDR2: SEHNR, FQNEAQ (reference sequence). The CDR3 sequence is CASSVDRGANQPQHF. The CDR3 DNA is TGTGCCAGCAGCGTTGACAGGGGCGCCAATCAGCCCCAGCATTTT. The whole variable domain, filled in from reference TRBV7-9 and TRBJ1-5, reads DTGVSQNPRHKITKRGQNVTFRCDPISEHNRLYWYRQTLGQGPEFLTYFQNEAQLEKSRLLSDRFSAERPKGSFSTLEIQRTEQGDSAMYLCASSVDRGANQPQHFGDGTRLSIL.

The chain joins TRBV5-1 to TRBJ2-7; unclear D gene. Trimming stripped 0 bases from V and 4 bases from J, with 8 bases between. The germline V gene encodes CDR1 SGHRS and CDR2 YFSETQ. The CDR3 loop spans 13 amino acids. This CDR3 reads CASSLDGLYEQYF. CDR3 coding DNA: TGCGCCAGCAGCTTGGATGGGTTATACGAGCAGTACTTC.

The chain couples TRBV4-1 to TRBJ2-7, with a weak D call TRBD2 (7 bases). This CDR3 has 13 residues. Germline V gene data show CDR1 as MGHRA and CDR2 as YSYEKL. V was pared by 2 bases and J by 6 bases, with 11 bases between. The CDR3 spells CASSQQGGGEQYF. CDR3 nucleotide sequence: TGCGCCAGCAGCCAACAAGGGGGGGGCGAGCAGTACTTC.

This sequence joins TRBV27 and TRBJ1-1; weak D call: TRBD1 (6 bases). V was shortened by 5 bases and J by 6 bases, with 19 bases between the two germline ends. The CDR3 is 15 residues long. Germline CDR1 MNHEY, CDR2 SMNVEV (reference sequence). The CDR3 bases are TGTGCCAGCAGTGCTACATGGGGGCATCGCGCTGAAGCTTTCTTT. It codes for CASSATWGHRAEAFF.

This chain links TRBV7-6 with TRBJ1-1; D ambiguous. The V gene lost 1 base and the J gene lost 1 base, with 7 bases spanning the gap. Germline CDR1 and CDR2: SGHVS and FNYEAQ. There are 14 residues in the CDR3. This CDR3 is CASSLVSGNTEAFF. CDR3 nucleotide sequence: TGTGCCAGCAGCTTAGTCTCGGGGAACACTGAAGCTTTCTTT.

V gene TRBV18 combines with J gene TRBJ2-6; unclear D gene. From germline, CDR1 is KGHSH and CDR2 LQKENI. This CDR3 region has 16 residues. Trimming cost V 3 bases and J 0 bases, with 9 bases left between them. CDR3 sequence: CASSPSQTSGANVLTF. In nucleotides, the CDR3 is TGTGCCAGCTCACCGTCACAGACCTCTGGGGCCAACGTCCTGACTTTC.